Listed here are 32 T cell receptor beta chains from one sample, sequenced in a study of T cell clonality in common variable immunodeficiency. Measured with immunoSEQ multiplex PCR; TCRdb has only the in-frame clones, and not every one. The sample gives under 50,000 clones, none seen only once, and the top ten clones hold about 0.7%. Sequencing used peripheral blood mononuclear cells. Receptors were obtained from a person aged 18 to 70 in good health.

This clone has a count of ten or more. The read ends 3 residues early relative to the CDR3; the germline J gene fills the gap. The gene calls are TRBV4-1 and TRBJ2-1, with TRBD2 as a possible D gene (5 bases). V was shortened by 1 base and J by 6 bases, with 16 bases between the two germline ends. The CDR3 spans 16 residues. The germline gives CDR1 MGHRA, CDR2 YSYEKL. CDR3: CASSQAPNARGNEQFF. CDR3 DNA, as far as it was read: TGCGCCAGCAGCCAAGCCCCAAACGCCCGGGGCAATGAG.

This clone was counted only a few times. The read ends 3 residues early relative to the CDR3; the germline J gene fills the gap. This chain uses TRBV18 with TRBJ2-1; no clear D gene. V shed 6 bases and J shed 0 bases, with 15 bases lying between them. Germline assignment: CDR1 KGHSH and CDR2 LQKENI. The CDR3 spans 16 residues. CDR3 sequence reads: CASSPPVPSSYNEQFF. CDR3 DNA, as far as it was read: TGTGCCAGCTCCCCCCCGGTTCCGAGCTCCTACAATGAG.

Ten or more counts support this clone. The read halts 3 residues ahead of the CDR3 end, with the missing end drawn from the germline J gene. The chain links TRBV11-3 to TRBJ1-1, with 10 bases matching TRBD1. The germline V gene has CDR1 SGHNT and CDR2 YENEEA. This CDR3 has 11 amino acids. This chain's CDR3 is CASRDRGPAFF. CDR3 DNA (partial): TGTGCCAGCAGAGACAGGGGGCCA.

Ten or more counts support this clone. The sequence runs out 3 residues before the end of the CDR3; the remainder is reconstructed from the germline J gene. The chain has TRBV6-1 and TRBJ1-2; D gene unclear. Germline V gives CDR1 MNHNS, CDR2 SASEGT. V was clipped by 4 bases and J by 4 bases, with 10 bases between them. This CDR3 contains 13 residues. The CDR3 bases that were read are TGTGCCAGCAGTGTATCCGGGTCCTATGGC. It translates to CASSVSGSYG. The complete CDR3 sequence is CASSVSGSYGYTF.

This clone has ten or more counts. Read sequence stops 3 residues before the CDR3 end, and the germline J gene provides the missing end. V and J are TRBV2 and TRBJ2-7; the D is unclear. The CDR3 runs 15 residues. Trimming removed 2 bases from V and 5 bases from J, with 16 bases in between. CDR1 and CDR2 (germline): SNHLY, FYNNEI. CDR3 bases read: TGTGCCAGCAGTGAAATTCGAAGGGCCGACGACGAG. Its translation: CASSEIRRADDE. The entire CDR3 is CASSEIRRADDEQYF.

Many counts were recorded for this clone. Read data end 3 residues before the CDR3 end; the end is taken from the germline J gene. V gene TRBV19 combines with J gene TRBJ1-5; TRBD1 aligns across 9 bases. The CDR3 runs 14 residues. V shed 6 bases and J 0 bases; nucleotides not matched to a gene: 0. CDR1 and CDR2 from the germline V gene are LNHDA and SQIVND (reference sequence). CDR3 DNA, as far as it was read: TGTGCCAGTAGACAGGGGGCTAGCAATCAGCCC. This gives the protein CASRQGASNQP. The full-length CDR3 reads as CASRQGASNQPQHF.

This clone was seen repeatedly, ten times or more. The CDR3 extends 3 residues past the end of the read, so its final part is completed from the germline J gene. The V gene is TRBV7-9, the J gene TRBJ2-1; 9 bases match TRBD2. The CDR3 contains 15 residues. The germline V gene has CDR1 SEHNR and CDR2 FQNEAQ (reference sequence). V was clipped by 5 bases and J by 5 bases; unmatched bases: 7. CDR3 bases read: TGTGCCAGCAGCGCCAGACTAGCGGAGAACAATGAG. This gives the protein CASSARLAENNE. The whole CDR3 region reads CASSARLAENNEQFF.

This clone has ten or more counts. CDR3 bases read: TGTGCCAGCAGCCAACCTCACAGGAACACTGAA. Residues: CASSQPHRNTE. The whole CDR3 region reads CASSQPHRNTEAFF. The V gene is TRBV6-2 or TRBV6-3, the J gene TRBJ1-1; D gene uncertain. The read stops 3 residues short of the end of the CDR3; the missing end is completed from the germline J gene. Germline V gene data show CDR1 as MNHEY and CDR2 as SVGEGT. The germline V and J ends were trimmed by 6 bases and 1 base, with 12 bases remaining between them. The CDR3 is 14 residues long.

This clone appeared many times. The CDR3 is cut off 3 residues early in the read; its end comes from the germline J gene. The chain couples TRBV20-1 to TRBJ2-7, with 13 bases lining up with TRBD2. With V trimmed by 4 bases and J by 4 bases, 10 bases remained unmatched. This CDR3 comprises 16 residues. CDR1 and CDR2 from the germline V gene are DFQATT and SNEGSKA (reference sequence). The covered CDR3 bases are TGCAGTGCTACCGGACTAGCGGGAGATACTCCATACGAG. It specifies CSATGLAGDTPYE. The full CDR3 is CSATGLAGDTPYEQYF.

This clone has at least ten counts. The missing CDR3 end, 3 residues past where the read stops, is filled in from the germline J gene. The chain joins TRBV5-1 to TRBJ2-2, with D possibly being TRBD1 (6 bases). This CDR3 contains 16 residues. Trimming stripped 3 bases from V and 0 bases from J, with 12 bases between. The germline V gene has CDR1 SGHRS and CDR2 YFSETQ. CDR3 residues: CASSSQGSANTGELFF. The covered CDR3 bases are TGCGCCAGCAGCTCACAGGGTAGTGCGAACACCGGGGAG.

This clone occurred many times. CDR3 bases read: TGCAGCGCGGTGACAGGGACTTACTATGGC. This codes for CSAVTGTYYG. In full, the CDR3 reads CSAVTGTYYGYTF. V and J are TRBV29-1 and TRBJ1-2, with 7 bases identical to TRBD1. The read terminates 3 residues ahead of where the CDR3 ends, so the germline J gene completes it. The V gene end was trimmed by 7 bases and the J gene end by 3 bases; junction bases not matched to a gene: 8. The CDR3 has 13 residues. The germline CDR1 and CDR2 sequences are SQVTM and ANQGSEA.

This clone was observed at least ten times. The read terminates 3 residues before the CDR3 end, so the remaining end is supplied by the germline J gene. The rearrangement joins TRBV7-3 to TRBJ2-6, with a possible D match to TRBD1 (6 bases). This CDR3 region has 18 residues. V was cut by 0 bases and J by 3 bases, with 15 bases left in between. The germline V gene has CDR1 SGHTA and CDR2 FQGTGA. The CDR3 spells CASSLTRQVVVGANVLTF. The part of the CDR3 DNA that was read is TGTGCCAGCAGCTTAACGCGACAGGTGGTAGTTGGGGCCAACGTC.

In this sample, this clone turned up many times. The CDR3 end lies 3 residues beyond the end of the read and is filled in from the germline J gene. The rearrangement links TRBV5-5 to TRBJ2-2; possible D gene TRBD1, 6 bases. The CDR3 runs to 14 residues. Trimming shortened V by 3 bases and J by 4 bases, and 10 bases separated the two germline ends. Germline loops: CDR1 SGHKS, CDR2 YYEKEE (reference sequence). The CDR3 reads CASSYRVGTGELFF. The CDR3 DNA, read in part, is TGTGCCAGCAGCTACAGGGTCGGCACCGGGGAG.

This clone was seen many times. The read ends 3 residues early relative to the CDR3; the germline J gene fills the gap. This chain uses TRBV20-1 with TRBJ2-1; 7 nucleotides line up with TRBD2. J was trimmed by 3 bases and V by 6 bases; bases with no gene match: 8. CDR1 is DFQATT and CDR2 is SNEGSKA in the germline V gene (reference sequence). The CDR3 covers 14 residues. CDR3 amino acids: CSAGLAGDYNEQFF. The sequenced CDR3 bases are TGCAGTGCCGGGCTCGCGGGAGACTACAATGAG.

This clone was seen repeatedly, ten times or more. Partial CDR3 DNA: TGTGCCAGTACAAGGGACAGGGGGCGCGCTGGGGCCAACGTC. It specifies CASTRDRGRAGANV. The whole CDR3 region reads CASTRDRGRAGANVLTF. The chain joins TRBV19 to TRBJ2-6, with 12 bases aligning to TRBD1. Read coverage stops 3 residues before the CDR3 terminus; the germline J gene supplies the remainder. The germline CDR1 and CDR2 sequences are LNHDA and SQIVND (reference sequence). V gave up 7 bases and J gave up 2 bases; unmatched junction bases: 6. This CDR3 spans 17 amino acids.

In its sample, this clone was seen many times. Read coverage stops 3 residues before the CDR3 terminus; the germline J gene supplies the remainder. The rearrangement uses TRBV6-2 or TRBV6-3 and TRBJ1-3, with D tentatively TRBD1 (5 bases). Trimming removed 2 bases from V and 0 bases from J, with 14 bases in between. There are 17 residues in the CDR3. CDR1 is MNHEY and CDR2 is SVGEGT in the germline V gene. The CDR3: CASSYSTGRTSGNTIYF. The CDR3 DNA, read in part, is TGTGCCAGCAGTTACAGCACAGGACGGACCTCTGGAAACACC.

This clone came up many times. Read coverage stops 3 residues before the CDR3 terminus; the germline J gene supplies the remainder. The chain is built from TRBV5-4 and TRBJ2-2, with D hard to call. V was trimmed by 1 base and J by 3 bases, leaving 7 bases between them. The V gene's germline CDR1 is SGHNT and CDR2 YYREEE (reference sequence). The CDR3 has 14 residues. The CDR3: CASSLTVDTGELFF. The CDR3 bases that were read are TGTGCCAGCAGCTTGACAGTCGACACCGGGGAG.

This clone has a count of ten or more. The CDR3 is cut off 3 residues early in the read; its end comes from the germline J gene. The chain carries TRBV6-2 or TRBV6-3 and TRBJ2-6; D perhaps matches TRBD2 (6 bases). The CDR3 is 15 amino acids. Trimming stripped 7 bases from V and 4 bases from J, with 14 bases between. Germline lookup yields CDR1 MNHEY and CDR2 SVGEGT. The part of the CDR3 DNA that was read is TGTGCCAGCACCGAGAGCGGGTCGGGGGCCAACGTC. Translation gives CASTESGSGANV. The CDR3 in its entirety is CASTESGSGANVLTF.

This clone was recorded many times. The covered CDR3 bases are TGTGCCAGCAGCTTTTCCGGGGACCAAGAGACC. Translated, it gives CASSFSGDQET. The whole CDR3 sequence reads CASSFSGDQETQYF. J is TRBJ2-5 and V is TRBV7-9, with D perhaps matching TRBD2 (5 bases). The CDR3 end lies 3 residues beyond the end of the read and is filled in from the germline J gene. The CDR3 is made up of 14 amino acids. Trimming removed 3 bases from V and 0 bases from J, with 8 bases in between. Per germline, CDR1 SEHNR and CDR2 FQNEAQ (reference sequence).

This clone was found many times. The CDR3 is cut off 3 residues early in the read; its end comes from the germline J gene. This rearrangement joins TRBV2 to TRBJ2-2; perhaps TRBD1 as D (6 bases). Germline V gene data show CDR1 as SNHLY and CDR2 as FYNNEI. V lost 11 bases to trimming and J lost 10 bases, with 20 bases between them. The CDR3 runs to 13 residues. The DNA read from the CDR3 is TGTGCCGGACAGATGAGTGTAGGGAAGGAG. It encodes CAGQMSVGKE. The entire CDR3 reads CAGQMSVGKELFF. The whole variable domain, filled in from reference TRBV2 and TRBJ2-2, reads EPEVTQTPSHQVTQMGQEVILRCVPISNHLYFYWYRQILGQKVEFLVSFYNNEISEKSEIFDDQFSVERPDGSNFTLKIRSTKLEDSAMYFCAGQMSVGKELFFGEGSRLTVL.

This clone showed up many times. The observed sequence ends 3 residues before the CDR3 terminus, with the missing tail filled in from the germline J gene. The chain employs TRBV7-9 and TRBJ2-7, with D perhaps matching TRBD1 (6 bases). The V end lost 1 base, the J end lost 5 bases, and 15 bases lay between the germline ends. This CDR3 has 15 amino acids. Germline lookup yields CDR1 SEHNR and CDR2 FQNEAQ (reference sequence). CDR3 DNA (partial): TGTGCCAGCAGCTTAGATGTGACAGGCTCGCACGAG. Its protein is CASSLDVTGSHE. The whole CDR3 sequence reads CASSLDVTGSHEQYF.

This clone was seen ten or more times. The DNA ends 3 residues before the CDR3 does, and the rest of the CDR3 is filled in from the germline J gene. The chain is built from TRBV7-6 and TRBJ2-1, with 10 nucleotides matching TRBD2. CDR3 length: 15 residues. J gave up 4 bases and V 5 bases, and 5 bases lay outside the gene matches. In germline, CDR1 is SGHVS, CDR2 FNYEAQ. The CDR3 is CASSSLAGAYNEQFF. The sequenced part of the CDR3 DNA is TGTGCCAGCAGCAGCCTAGCGGGGGCATACAATGAG.

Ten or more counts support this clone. CDR3 DNA, as far as it was read: TGTGCCAGCAGCCCAGTAGCGGGAGAAGCTTACGAG. This gives the protein CASSPVAGEAYE. The CDR3 in full is CASSPVAGEAYEQYF. The gene calls are TRBV7-9 and TRBJ2-7; 9 nucleotides match TRBD2. The read finishes 3 residues shy of the CDR3 end, and the germline J gene is used to complete it. Looked up from germline, CDR1 is SEHNR and CDR2 is FQNEAQ (reference sequence). CDR3 length equals 15 residues. V was clipped by 5 bases and J by 4 bases; unmatched bases: 9.

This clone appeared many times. CDR3 residues: CAISGGTGQGVRQPQHF. CDR3 bases read: TGTGCCATCAGCGGAGGGACCGGACAGGGCGTCCGTCAGCCC. The V gene is TRBV10-3, the J gene TRBJ1-5; 8 nucleotides agree with TRBD1. The read finishes 3 residues shy of the CDR3 end, and the germline J gene is used to complete it. CDR1 and CDR2 from the germline V gene are ENHRY and SYGVKD. V gave up 6 bases and J gave up 6 bases; unmatched junction bases: 16. The CDR3 spans 17 residues.

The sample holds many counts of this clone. The CDR3 bases that were read are TGTGCCAGCTCCTTGGGGCAGTTGAACACTGAA. Its protein is CASSLGQLNTE. The complete CDR3 reads CASSLGQLNTEAFF. J is TRBJ1-1 and V is TRBV18; weak D call: TRBD1 (5 bases). The sequenced fragment ends 3 residues before the CDR3 boundary, so the rest is inferred from the germline J gene. Per the germline V gene, CDR1 is KGHSH and CDR2 is LQKENI. V lost 6 bases and J 0 bases, leaving 11 bases between the germline ends. This CDR3 spans 14 amino acids.

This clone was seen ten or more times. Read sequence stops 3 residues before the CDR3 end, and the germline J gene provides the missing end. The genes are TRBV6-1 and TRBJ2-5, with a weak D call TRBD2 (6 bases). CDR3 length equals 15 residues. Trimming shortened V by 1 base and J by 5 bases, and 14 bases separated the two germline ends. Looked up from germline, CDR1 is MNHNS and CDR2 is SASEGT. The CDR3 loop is CASSEEQAGWETQYF. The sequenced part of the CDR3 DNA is TGTGCCAGCAGTGAAGAACAGGCGGGGTGGGAGACC.

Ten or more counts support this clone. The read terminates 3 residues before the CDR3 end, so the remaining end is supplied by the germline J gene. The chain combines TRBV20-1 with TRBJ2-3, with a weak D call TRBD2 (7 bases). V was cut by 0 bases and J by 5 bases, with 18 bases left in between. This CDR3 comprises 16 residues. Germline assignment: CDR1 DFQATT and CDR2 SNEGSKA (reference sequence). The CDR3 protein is CSARDFRGGRIDTQYF. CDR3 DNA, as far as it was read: TGCAGTGCTAGAGATTTTAGGGGGGGCCGGATAGATACG.

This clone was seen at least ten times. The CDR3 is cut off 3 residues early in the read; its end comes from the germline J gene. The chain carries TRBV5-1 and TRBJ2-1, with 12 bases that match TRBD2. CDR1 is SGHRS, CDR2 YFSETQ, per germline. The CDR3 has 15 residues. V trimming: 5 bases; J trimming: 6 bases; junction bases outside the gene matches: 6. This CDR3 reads CASSRTSGASNEQFF. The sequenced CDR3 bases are TGCGCCAGCAGTCGGACTAGCGGGGCAAGCAATGAG.

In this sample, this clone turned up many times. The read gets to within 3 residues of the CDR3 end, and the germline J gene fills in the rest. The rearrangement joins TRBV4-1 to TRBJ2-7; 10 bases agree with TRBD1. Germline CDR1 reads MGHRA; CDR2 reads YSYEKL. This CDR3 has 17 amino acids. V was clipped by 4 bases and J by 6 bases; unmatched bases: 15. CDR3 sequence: CASSPKPGQGYTREQYF. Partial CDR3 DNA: TGCGCCAGCAGCCCTAAGCCGGGACAGGGGTATACCCGCGAG.

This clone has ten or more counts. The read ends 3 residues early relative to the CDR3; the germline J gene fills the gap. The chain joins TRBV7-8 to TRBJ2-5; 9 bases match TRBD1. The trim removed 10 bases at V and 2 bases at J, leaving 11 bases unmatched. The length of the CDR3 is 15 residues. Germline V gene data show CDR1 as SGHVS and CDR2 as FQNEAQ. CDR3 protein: CATEGGTGWQETQYF. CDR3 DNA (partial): TGTGCCACTGAGGGAGGGACAGGGTGGCAAGAGACC. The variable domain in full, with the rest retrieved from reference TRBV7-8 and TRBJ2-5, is GAGVSQSPRYKVAKRGQDVALRCDPISGHVSLFWYQQALGQGPEFLTYFQNEAQLDKSGLPSDRFFAERPEGSVSTLKIQRTQQEDSAVYLCATEGGTGWQETQYFGPGTRLLVL.

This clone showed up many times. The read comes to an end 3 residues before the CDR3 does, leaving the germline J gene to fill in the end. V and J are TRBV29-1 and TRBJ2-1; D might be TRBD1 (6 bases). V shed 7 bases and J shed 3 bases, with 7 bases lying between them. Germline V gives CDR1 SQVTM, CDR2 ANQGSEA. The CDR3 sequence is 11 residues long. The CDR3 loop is CSGGHYNEQFF. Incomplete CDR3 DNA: TGCAGCGGGGGACACTACAATGAG.

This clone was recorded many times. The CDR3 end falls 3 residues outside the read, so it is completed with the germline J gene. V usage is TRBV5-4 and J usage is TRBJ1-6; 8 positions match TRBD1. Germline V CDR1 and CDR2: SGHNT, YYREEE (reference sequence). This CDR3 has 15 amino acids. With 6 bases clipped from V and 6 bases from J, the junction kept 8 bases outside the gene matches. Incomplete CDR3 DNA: TGTGCCAGCACCCAAGGGACAGGACTTAATTCACCC. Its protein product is CASTQGTGLNSP. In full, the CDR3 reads CASTQGTGLNSPLHF.